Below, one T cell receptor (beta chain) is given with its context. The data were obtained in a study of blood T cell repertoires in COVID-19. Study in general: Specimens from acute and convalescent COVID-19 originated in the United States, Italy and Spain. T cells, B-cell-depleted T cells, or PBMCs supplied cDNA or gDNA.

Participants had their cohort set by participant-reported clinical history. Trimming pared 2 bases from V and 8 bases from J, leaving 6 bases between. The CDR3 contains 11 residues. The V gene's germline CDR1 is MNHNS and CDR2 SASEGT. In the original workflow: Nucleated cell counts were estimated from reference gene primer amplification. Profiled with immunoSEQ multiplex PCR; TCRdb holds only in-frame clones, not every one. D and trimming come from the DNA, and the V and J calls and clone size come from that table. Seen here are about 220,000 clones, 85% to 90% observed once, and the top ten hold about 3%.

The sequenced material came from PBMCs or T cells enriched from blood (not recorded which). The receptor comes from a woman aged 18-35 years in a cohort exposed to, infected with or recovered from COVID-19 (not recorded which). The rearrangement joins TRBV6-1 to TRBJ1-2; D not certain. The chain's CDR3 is CASSERGGYTF. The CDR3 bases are TGTGCCAGCAGTGAACGAGGAGGCTACACCTTC.